Detailed here is one T cell receptor (beta chain). Germline and junction disagree at one end, which may indicate a read error. A single record per CDR3 protein comes from TCRdb applying MiXCR to the reads. The sample has about 680,000 distinct CDR3 sequences, 20% to 30% seen once. There are 14 residues in the CDR3. Germline CDR1 reads MNHEY; CDR2 reads SMNVEV (reference sequence). The sample comes from a study of T cell repertoires in cytomegalovirus infection. For the study at large: Signatures in public TCR beta sequences pointed to both CMV infection and matching HLA type.

Sequenced: CD8+ T cells from PBMCs. This clonotype was obtained from a human donor in good health (CMV status not recorded). Some clones in this sample may be carry-over from other donors' samples. This chain links TRBV27 with TRBJ2-1; no definite D call. The CDR3 nucleotides read TGTGCCAGCAGTTATGGGGATGCTTACAATGGGCAGTTCTTC. It specifies CASSYGDAYNGQFF.